One and the same sample provided the 23 T cell receptor beta chains below, sequenced in a study of Ad26.COV2.S vaccination and SARS-CoV-2 variants. Produced via immunoSEQ multiplex PCR; TCRdb's table is partial and in-frame only. The profile shows tens of thousands of clones, 82% of them singletons. The starting material was peripheral blood, obtained after recovery from COVID-19. The receptors originated from a human donor who had recovered from COVID-19.

The chain links TRBV6-2 or TRBV6-3 to TRBJ1-2; D is unresolved. The CDR3 has 14 residues. Germline lookup yields CDR1 MNHEY and CDR2 SVGEGT. Deletions cut 3 bases from V and 4 bases from J, with 12 bases between. CDR3 loop: CASSYGRQGYGYTF. For the CDR3, the DNA is TGTGCCAGCAGTTATGGGAGGCAAGGCTATGGCTACACCTTC.

This sequence joins TRBV9 and TRBJ2-1; tentative D call: TRBD2 (6 bases). Trimming took off 4 bases at V and 8 bases at J, with 13 bases between the two ends. This CDR3 is built from 13 residues. CDR1 SGDLS and CDR2 YYNGEE come from the germline V gene. CDR3 region: CASSKREFDEQFF. CDR3 in DNA: TGTGCCAGCAGCAAACGGGAGTTCGATGAGCAGTTCTTC.

J is TRBJ2-5 and V is TRBV7-2, with 8 bases that match TRBD2. Losses at the gene ends were 1 base for V and 1 base for J; bases not matched to a gene: 5. In germline, CDR1 is SGHTA, CDR2 FQGNSA. The CDR3 contains 16 residues. CDR3 sequence (DNA): TGTGCCAGCAGCTTAGTCCCCCTAGCGGGCCAAGAGACCCAGTACTTC. Protein product: CASSLVPLAGQETQYF.

The chain employs TRBV11-1 and TRBJ1-1; maybe TRBD1 (5 bases). The CDR3 is 15 residues long. V gave up 1 base and J gave up 5 bases, with 14 bases separating them. Looked up from germline, CDR1 is SGHAT and CDR2 is FQDESV (reference sequence). The CDR3 protein is CASSLVLGEKTEAFF. The DNA of the CDR3 is TGTGCCAGCAGCTTAGTCTTGGGGGAAAAAACTGAAGCTTTCTTT.

The chain links TRBV5-1 to TRBJ1-2; unclear D gene. CDR1 is SGHRS and CDR2 is YFSETQ in the germline V gene. Trimming shortened V by 3 bases and J by 4 bases, and 10 bases separated the two germline ends. The CDR3 length is 13 residues. The CDR3 region has the DNA TGCGCCAGCAGCTGGAGGAGCACCTATGGCTACACCTTC. Protein: CASSWRSTYGYTF.

This chain uses TRBV6-5 with TRBJ2-2, with unresolved D. CDR1 is MNHEY, CDR2 SVGAGI, per germline. The CDR3 is made up of 12 amino acids. Trimming shortened V by 3 bases and J by 6 bases, and 5 bases separated the two germline ends. CDR3 residues: CASSYGAGELFF. The CDR3 DNA follows: TGTGCCAGCAGTTATGGGGCCGGGGAGCTGTTTTTT.

This sequence joins TRBV28 and TRBJ2-3; D not certain. This CDR3 is built from 13 residues. The germline V gene has CDR1 MDHEN and CDR2 SYDVKM. V lost 3 bases and J 2 bases, leaving 6 bases between the germline ends. The chain's CDR3 is CASSFRFTDTQYF. DNA for the CDR3: TGTGCCAGCAGTTTCAGATTCACAGATACGCAGTATTTT.

This chain connects TRBV5-1 to TRBJ2-1, with D perhaps assigned TRBD1 or TRBD2 (5 bases each). V lost 2 bases and J lost 0, with 9 bases in between. Looked up from germline, CDR1 is SGHRS and CDR2 is YFSETQ. This CDR3 has 15 amino acids. DNA for the CDR3: TGCGCCAGCAGCTTCAAGGGGAGCTCCTACAATGAGCAGTTCTTC. It encodes CASSFKGSSYNEQFF. The full variable domain, with the rest looked up from reference TRBV5-1 and TRBJ2-1, is KAGVTQTPRYLIKTRGQQVTLSCSPISGHRSVSWYQQTPGQGLQFLFEYFSETQRNKGNFPGRFSGRQFSNSRSEMNVSTLELGDSALYLCASSFKGSSYNEQFFGPGTRLTVL.

The V call is TRBV6-5, the J call TRBJ1-2; TRBD1 is a possible D gene (5 bases). V shed 5 bases and J shed 0 bases, with 10 bases lying between them. Germline loops: CDR1 MNHEY, CDR2 SVGAGI. The CDR3 is 14 amino acids. The CDR3 DNA reads TGTGCCAGCAGTCTGACAGCAGCTAACTATGGCTACACCTTC. Encoded protein: CASSLTAANYGYTF.

The chain uses TRBV29-1 and TRBJ1-1; D uncertain. The CDR3 consists of 14 residues. Germline CDR1 SQVTM, CDR2 ANQGSEA. The V and J ends lost 2 bases and 0 bases respectively, with 10 bases between them. The CDR3 protein is CSVEKGGMNTEAFF. CDR3 coding DNA: TGCAGCGTTGAAAAAGGAGGAATGAACACTGAAGCTTTCTTT.

V and J are TRBV6-6 and TRBJ1-4, with D maybe TRBD1 (6 bases). Germline loops: CDR1 MNHNY, CDR2 SVGAGI (reference sequence). This CDR3 spans 15 amino acids. The V and J ends lost 3 bases and 3 bases respectively, with 11 bases between them. The CDR3 loop reads CASSYMGAANEKLFF. The CDR3 nucleotides read TGTGCCAGCAGTTATATGGGGGCTGCTAATGAAAAACTGTTTTTT.

This rearrangement joins TRBV7-3 to TRBJ2-2, with 11 bases lining up with TRBD2. The CDR3 is 15 amino acids. Trimming cost V 4 bases and J 5 bases; bases outside gene matches: 3. Germline V gives CDR1 SGHTA, CDR2 FQGTGA. The CDR3 is CASSSLAGGTGELFF. CDR3 DNA: TGTGCCAGCAGCTCCCTAGCGGGAGGAACCGGGGAGCTGTTTTTT.

The chain has TRBV24-1 and TRBJ2-2; 8 bases are a match to TRBD2. The V and J ends lost 9 bases and 0 bases, in that order; junction bases with no gene match: 5. The length of the CDR3 is 15 residues. In germline, CDR1 is KGHDR, CDR2 SFDVKD. CDR3 bases: TGTGCCACCTGTCGGGGGGGCCCGAACACCGGGGAGCTGTTTTTT. Amino acid sequence: CATCRGGPNTGELFF.

The J gene is TRBJ1-6, the V gene TRBV5-8; perhaps TRBD1 as D (5 bases). Deletions cut 0 bases from V and 8 bases from J, with 9 bases between. The CDR3 loop spans 14 amino acids. Germline CDR1 reads SGHTS; CDR2 reads YDEGEE. The CDR3 DNA sequence: TGTGCCAGCAGCTTGGAAGGGGTGCATTCACCCCTCCACTTT. This encodes CASSLEGVHSPLHF.

The V and J genes are TRBV6-2 or TRBV6-3 and TRBJ2-1; no firm D call. The germline V gene encodes CDR1 MNHEY and CDR2 SVGEGT. V lost 2 bases, J lost 3 bases, and 5 bases lay in between. CDR3 length: 13 amino acids. The CDR3 sequence: CASSYANYNEQFF. The CDR3 DNA reads as TGTGCCAGCAGTTACGCAAACTACAATGAGCAGTTCTTC.

This chain links TRBV7-9 with TRBJ2-3, with D unclear. Germline CDR1 and CDR2: SEHNR and FQNEAQ (reference sequence). The CDR3 sequence is 13 residues long. Trimming stripped 5 bases from V and 5 bases from J, with 11 bases between. CDR3 loop: CASSLSLGDTQYF. CDR3 in DNA: TGTGCCAGCAGCCTCTCCTTGGGAGATACGCAGTATTTT. Drawing the rest from reference TRBV7-9 and TRBJ2-3, the complete variable domain is DTGVSQNPRHKITKRGQNVTFRCDPISEHNRLYWYRQTLGQGPEFLTYFQNEAQLEKSRLLSDRFSAERPKGSFSTLEIQRTEQGDSAMYLCASSLSLGDTQYFGPGTRLTVL.

V is TRBV7-3 and J is TRBJ2-5; maybe TRBD1 (5 bases). The CDR3 length is 17 residues. Germline values: CDR1 SGHTA, CDR2 FQGTGA. Trimming pared 1 base from V and 3 bases from J, leaving 18 bases between. DNA of the CDR3: TGTGCCAGCAGCTTAAAAATTCTAGGACACCTGAAAGAGACCCAGTACTTC. Its translation is CASSLKILGHLKETQYF.

This clone was seen only once. The chain links TRBV4-2 to TRBJ1-5; TRBD1 agrees at 9 bases. Germline V CDR1 and CDR2: LGHNA, YNFKEQ. CDR3 length: 17 amino acids. The V and J ends lost 0 bases and 7 bases, in that order; junction bases with no gene match: 10. DNA for the CDR3: TGTGCCAGCAGCCAAGATTTAGGGGACAGGGATCGACAGCCCCAGCATTTT. Protein: CASSQDLGDRDRQPQHF.

The chain combines TRBV4-2 with TRBJ2-2; 9 bases match TRBD1. CDR1 is LGHNA and CDR2 is YNFKEQ in the germline V gene. V shed 0 bases and J 3 bases; nucleotides not matched to a gene: 5. This CDR3 spans 17 amino acids. CDR3 residues: CASSQEINRGHTGELFF. In nucleotides, the CDR3 is TGTGCCAGCAGCCAAGAGATAAACAGGGGGCACACCGGGGAGCTGTTTTTT.

The chain carries TRBV15 and TRBJ1-1, with a weak D call TRBD1 (5 bases). Germline lookup yields CDR1 LNHNV and CDR2 YYDKDF (reference sequence). V shed 6 bases and J shed 4 bases, with 15 bases lying between them. The length of the CDR3 is 14 residues. This CDR3 reads CATSRRGEPTEAFF. The CDR3 DNA reads as TGTGCCACCAGTAGAAGAGGGGAGCCCACTGAAGCTTTCTTT.

The chain recombines TRBV3-1 (or the pseudogene TRBV3-2) with TRBJ1-2; 8 nucleotides match TRBD1. Germline CDR1 LGHDT, CDR2 YNNKEL (reference sequence). Losses at the gene ends were 4 bases for V and 2 bases for J; bases not matched to a gene: 6. This CDR3 is built from 15 residues. The CDR3 sequence is CASSPTGVGNYGYTF. CDR3 coding DNA: TGTGCCAGCAGCCCGACAGGGGTCGGCAACTATGGCTACACCTTC.

This sequence joins TRBV28 and TRBJ1-2, with D possibly being TRBD1 (5 bases). The CDR3 has 15 amino acids. Germline loops: CDR1 MDHEN, CDR2 SYDVKM. V was cut by 1 base and J by 2 bases, with 11 bases left in between. Here the CDR3 DNA reads TGTGCCAGCAGTTTATCTGGGACGGGGAACTATGGCTACACCTTC. It specifies CASSLSGTGNYGYTF.

This rearrangement joins TRBV15 to TRBJ1-5; no clear D gene. Trimming took 0 bases from V and 8 from J, leaving 5 bases between them. The CDR3 runs 12 residues. Germline assignment: CDR1 LNHNV and CDR2 YYDKDF (reference sequence). Here the CDR3 reads CATSRDIEPQHF. The DNA for the CDR3 is TGTGCCACCAGCAGAGATATAGAGCCCCAGCATTTT.